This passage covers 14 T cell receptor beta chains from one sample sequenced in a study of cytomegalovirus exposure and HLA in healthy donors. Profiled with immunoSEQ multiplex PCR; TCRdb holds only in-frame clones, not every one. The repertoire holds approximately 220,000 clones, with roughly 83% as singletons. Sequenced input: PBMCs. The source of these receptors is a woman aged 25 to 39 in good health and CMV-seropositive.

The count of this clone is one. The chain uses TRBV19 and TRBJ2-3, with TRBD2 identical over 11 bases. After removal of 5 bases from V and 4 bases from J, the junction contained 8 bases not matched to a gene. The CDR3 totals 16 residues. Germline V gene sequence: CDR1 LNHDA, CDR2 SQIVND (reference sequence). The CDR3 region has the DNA TGTGCCAGTAGTCAGATAGCGGGAGGGTTATCAGATACGCAGTATTTT. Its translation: CASSQIAGGLSDTQYF.

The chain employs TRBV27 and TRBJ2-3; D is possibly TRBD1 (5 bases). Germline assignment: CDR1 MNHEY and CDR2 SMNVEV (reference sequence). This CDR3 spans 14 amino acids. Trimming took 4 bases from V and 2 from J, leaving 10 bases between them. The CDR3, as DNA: TGTGCCAGCAGTTCAATCAGGGTCACAGATACGCAGTATTTT. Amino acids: CASSSIRVTDTQYF.

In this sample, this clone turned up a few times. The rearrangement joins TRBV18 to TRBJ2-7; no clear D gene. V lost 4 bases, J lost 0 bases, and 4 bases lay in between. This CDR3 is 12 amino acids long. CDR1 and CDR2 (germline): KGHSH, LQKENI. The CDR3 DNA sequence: TGTGCCAGCTCACTCATCTCCTACGAGCAGTACTTC. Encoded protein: CASSLISYEQYF.

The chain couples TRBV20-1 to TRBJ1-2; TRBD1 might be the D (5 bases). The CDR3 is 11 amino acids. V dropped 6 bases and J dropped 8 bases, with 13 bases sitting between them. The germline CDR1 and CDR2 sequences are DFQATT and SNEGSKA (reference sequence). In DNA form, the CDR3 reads TGCAGTGCACTAGCCTCAGGGGGCTACACCTTC. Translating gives CSALASGGYTF.

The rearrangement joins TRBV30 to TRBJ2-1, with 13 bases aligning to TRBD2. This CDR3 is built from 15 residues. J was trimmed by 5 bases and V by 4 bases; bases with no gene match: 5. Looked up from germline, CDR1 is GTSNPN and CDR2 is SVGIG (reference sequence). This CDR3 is CAWNAGTSGNNEQFF. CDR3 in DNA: TGTGCCTGGAACGCAGGGACTAGCGGGAACAATGAGCAGTTCTTC.

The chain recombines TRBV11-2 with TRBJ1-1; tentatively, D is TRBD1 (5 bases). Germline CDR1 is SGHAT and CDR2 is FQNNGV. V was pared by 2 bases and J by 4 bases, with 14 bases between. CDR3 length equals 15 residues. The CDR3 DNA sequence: TGTGCCAGCAGCTTACAGGGTATTGGGGGCACTGAAGCTTTCTTT. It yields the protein CASSLQGIGGTEAFF.

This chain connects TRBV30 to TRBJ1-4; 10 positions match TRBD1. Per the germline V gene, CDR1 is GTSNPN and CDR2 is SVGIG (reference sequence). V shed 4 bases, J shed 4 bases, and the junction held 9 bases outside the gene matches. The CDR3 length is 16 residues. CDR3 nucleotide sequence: TGTGCCTGGAATCTAGCCCGGGACAGGGGTAATGAAAAACTGTTTTTT. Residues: CAWNLARDRGNEKLFF.

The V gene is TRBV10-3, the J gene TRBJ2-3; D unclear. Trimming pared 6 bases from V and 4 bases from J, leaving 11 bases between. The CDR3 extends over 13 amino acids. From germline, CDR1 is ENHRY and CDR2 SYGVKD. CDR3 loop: CAIRPNRADTQYF. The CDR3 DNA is TGTGCCATCAGACCGAATCGGGCAGATACGCAGTATTTT.

CDR3 amino acids: CASYREVSTEAFF. CDR3 in DNA: TGTGCCAGCTACAGGGAGGTAAGCACTGAAGCTTTCTTT. V gene TRBV2 combines with J gene TRBJ1-1; possibly TRBD1 for D (6 bases). V lost 8 bases and J 4 bases, leaving 14 bases between the germline ends. The CDR3 has 13 amino acids. CDR1 is SNHLY, CDR2 FYNNEI, per germline.

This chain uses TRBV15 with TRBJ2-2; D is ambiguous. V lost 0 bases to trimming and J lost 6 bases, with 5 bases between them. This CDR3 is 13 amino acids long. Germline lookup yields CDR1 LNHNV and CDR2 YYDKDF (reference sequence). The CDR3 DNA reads TGTGCCACCAGCAGAGAAAAACCCGGGGAGCTGTTTTTT. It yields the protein CATSREKPGELFF.

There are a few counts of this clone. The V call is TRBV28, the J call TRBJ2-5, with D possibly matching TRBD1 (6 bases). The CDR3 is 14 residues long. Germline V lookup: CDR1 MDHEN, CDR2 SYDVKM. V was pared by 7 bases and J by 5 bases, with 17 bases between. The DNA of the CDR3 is TGTGCCAGCATCGGCACAGGGAAGAAGGAGACCCAGTACTTC. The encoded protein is CASIGTGKKETQYF.

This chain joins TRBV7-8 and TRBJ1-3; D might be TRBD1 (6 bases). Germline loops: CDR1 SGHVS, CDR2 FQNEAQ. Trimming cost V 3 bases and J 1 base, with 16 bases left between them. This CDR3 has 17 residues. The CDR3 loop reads CASSLVELGASGNTIYF. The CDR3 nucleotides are TGTGCCAGCAGCTTGGTCGAGCTGGGGGCTTCTGGAAACACCATATATTTT.

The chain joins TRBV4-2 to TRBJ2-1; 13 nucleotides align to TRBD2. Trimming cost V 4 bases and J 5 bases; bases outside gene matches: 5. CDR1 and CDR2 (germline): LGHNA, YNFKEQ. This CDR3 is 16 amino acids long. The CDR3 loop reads CASSLLGLAGDNEQFF. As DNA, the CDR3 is TGTGCCAGCAGCCTTCTTGGACTAGCGGGAGACAATGAGCAGTTCTTC.

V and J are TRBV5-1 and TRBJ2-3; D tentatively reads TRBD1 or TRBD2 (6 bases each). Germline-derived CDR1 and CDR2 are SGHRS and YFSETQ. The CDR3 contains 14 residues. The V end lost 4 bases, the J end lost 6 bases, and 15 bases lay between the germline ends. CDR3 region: CASSKQGGQDTQYF. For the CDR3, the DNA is TGCGCCAGCAGCAAGCAGGGAGGACAGGATACGCAGTATTTT. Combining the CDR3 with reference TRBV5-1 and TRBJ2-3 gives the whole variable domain KAGVTQTPRYLIKTRGQQVTLSCSPISGHRSVSWYQQTPGQGLQFLFEYFSETQRNKGNFPGRFSGRQFSNSRSEMNVSTLELGDSALYLCASSKQGGQDTQYFGPGTRLTVL.